The sequence of this T cell receptor beta chain was determined in a study of early T cells in non-severe SARS-CoV-2 infection. About the research overall: Sequencing used unsorted whole-blood bulk RNA, so chains lack pairing. Study results and limitations: VDJdb matching skewed toward anti-spike CD8 responses, missing private and CD4 specificities.

Researchers attached unique molecular identifiers to individual cDNA molecules. TCRdb re-called the 5' RACE reads through MiXCR, storing one row per CDR3 protein. This sample has about 92,000 distinct CDR3 sequences, with 12% to 15% found just once. The length of the CDR3 is 14 residues. Germline CDR1 reads SGHAT; CDR2 reads FQDESV (reference sequence). Trimming removed 3 bases at V and 5 bases at J, with 12 bases between. This clonotype was recorded a few times. Antigen: not known. This sequence originates from an adult who was a healthcare worker with PCR-confirmed SARS-CoV-2 infection or an uninfected control (not recorded which). The material sequenced was whole blood. V usage is TRBV11-1 and J usage is TRBJ2-3, with D perhaps TRBD2 (7 bases). The CDR3 coding sequence is TGTGCCAGCAGCTTTCGGGGGGCCATAGATACGCAGTATTTT. It is translated as CASSFRGAIDTQYF.